The entry below gives a single TCR beta chain sequence along with its context. In the original analysis: Estimation of nucleated cell counts was performed using reference gene primer amplification. Only in-frame clones appear in the TCRdb table, and some are missing; sequencing was by immunoSEQ multiplex PCR. V, J and clone size derive from that table, while D and trimming were established from the DNA sequence. The table has about 70,000 clones, 79% seen once. The data derive from a study of blood T cell repertoires in COVID-19. Study summary: Researchers got acute and convalescent COVID-19 samples from the United States, Italy and Spain. PBMCs, B-cell-depleted T cells, or T cells provided the cDNA or gDNA that made up the material.

The TCR originated in a woman aged 60-75 years with acute or convalescent COVID-19. Sequencing used peripheral blood.

CDR3 protein: CASSSMGGQPYNEQFF. DNA for the CDR3: TGTGCCAGCAGTTCTATGGGTGGACAGCCCTACAATGAGCAGTTCTTC. The J gene is TRBJ2-1, the V gene TRBV27; perhaps TRBD1 as D (6 bases). Germline V lookup: CDR1 MNHEY, CDR2 SMNVEV (reference sequence). V gave up 4 bases and J gave up 2 bases, with 15 bases separating them. The CDR3 spans 16 residues.